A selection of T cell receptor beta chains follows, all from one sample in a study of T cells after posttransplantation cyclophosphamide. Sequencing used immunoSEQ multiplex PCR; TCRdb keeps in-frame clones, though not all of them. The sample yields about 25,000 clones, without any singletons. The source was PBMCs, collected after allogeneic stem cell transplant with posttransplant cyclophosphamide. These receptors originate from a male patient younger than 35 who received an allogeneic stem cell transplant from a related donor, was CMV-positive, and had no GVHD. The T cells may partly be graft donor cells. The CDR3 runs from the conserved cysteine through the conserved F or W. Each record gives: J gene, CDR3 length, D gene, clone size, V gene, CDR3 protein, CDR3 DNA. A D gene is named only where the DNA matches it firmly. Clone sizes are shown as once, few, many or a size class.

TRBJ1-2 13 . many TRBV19 CASSLVGRQGYTF TGTGCCAGTAGCCTGGTGGGCAGGCAAGGCTACACCTTC
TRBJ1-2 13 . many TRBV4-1 CASSALTGGGYTF TGCGCCAGCAGCGCACTGACAGGTGGCGGCTACACCTTC
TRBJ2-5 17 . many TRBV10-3 CAISESRWTENQETQYF TGTGCCATCAGTGAGTCCCGATGGACAGAGAACCAAGAGACCCAGTACTTC
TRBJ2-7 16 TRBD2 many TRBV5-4 CASSLGTGGGSYEQYF TGTGCCAGCAGCTTGGGAACGGGAGGAGGCTCCTACGAGCAGTACTTC
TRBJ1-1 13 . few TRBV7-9 CASSPYGNTEAFF TGTGCCAGCAGCCCCTACGGGAACACTGAAGCTTTCTTT
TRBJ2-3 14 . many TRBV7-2 CASSFGGLADTQYF TGTGCCAGCAGCTTCGGGGGGCTGGCAGATACGCAGTATTTT
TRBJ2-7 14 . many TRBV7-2 CASSLGTHLSEQYF TGTGCCAGCAGCTTAGGGACACATTTATCCGAGCAGTACTTC
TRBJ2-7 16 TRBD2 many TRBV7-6 CASSLEASGYSYEQYF TGTGCCAGCAGCTTAGAGGCTAGCGGATACTCCTACGAGCAGTACTTC
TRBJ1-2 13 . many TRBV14 CASSRQVNYGYTF TGTGCCAGCAGCCGACAGGTTAACTATGGCTACACCTTC
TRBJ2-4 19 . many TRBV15 CATSRDRGGHRVVKNIQYF TGTGCCACCAGCAGAGATCGGGGCGGGCACAGGGTCGTCAAAAACATTCAGTACTTC
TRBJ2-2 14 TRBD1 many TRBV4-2 CASSQRTGGWELFF TGTGCCAGCAGCCAGAGGACAGGGGGCTGGGAGCTGTTTTTT
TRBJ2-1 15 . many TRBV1 CTSSAQDNFYNEQFF TGCACCAGCAGCGCGCAGGATAACTTCTACAATGAGCAGTTCTTC
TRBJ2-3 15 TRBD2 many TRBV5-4 CASKNSGRAADTQYF TGTGCCAGCAAAAATAGCGGGAGGGCCGCAGATACGCAGTATTTT
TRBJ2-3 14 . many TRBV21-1 CANRDRGRTDTQYF TGTGCCAACCGGGACAGGGGGCGTACAGATACGCAGTATTTT
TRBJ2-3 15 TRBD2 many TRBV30 CAWSLGGGPPDTQYF TGTGCCTGGAGTTTGGGGGGAGGGCCTCCAGATACGCAGTATTTT
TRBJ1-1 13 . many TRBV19 CASSRVGGTEAFF TGTGCCAGTAGTAGGGTTGGGGGGACTGAAGCTTTCTTT
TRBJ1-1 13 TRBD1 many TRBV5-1 CASSWAGGTEAFF TGCGCCAGCAGCTGGGCAGGGGGCACTGAAGCTTTCTTT
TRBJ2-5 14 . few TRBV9 CASSPPQGQETQYF TGTGCCAGCAGCCCCCCACAGGGACAAGAGACCCAGTACTTC
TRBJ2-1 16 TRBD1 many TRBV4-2 CASSQDEDRLYNEQFF TGTGCCAGCAGCCAAGACGAGGACAGGCTCTACAATGAGCAGTTCTTC
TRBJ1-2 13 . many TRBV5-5 CASKEQGEKGYTF TGTGCCAGCAAGGAACAGGGAGAGAAGGGCTACACCTTC
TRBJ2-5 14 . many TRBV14 CASSQRAYQETQYF TGTGCCAGCAGCCAGAGGGCATACCAAGAGACCCAGTACTTC
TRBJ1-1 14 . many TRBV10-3 CAISQMDRNTEAFF TGTGCCATCAGCCAAATGGACAGGAACACTGAAGCTTTCTTT
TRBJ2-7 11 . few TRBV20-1 CSARAWGEQYF TGCAGTGCTAGAGCGTGGGGCGAGCAGTACTTC
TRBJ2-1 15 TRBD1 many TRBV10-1 CASSDVGQGNNEQFF TGCGCCAGCAGTGATGTTGGACAGGGGAACAATGAGCAGTTCTTC
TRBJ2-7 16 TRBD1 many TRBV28 CASSGTPGQGRGEQYF TGTGCCAGCAGTGGAACCCCGGGACAGGGTAGGGGCGAGCAGTACTTC
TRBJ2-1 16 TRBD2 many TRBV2 CASSRPGTSGRHEQFF TGTGCCAGCAGTCGACCGGGGACTAGCGGGAGACATGAGCAGTTCTTC
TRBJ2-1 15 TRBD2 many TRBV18 CASSPLAGGNNEQFF TGTGCCAGCTCGCCACTAGCGGGGGGGAACAATGAGCAGTTCTTC
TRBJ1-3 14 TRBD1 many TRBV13 CASSSRGRRNTIYF TGTGCCAGCAGCTCAAGGGGGCGAAGAAACACCATATATTTT
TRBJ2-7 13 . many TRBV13 CASSFYSTYEQYF TGTGCCAGCAGCTTCTATTCTACCTACGAGCAGTACTTC
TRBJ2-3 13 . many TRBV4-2 CASRSSGTDTQYF TGTGCCAGCAGGAGTAGCGGCACAGATACGCAGTATTTT
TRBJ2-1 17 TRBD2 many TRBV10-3 CAISESGTSGKYNEQFF TGTGCCATCAGTGAGTCTGGAACTAGCGGGAAATACAATGAGCAGTTCTTC
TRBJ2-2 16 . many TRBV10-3 CAISEWDSKNTGELFF TGTGCCATCAGTGAGTGGGACTCAAAAAACACCGGGGAGCTGTTTTTT
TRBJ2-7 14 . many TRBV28 CASSLDRLFYEQYF TGTGCCAGCAGTCTAGACCGACTTTTCTACGAGCAGTACTTC
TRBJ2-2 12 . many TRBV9 CASSFSSGELFF TGTGCCAGCAGCTTTAGCAGCGGGGAGCTGTTTTTT
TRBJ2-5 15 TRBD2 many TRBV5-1 CASSLGLAGGKTQYF TGCGCCAGCAGCTTGGGACTAGCGGGGGGGAAGACCCAGTACTTC
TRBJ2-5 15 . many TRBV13 CASSELGASAETQYF TGTGCCAGCAGCGAGCTGGGGGCGTCCGCAGAGACCCAGTACTTC
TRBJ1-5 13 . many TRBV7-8 CASFPGVGQPQHF TGTGCCAGCTTCCCCGGGGTGGGGCAGCCCCAGCATTTT
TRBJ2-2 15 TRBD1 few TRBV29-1 CSVRPGQGAGGELFF TGCAGCGTAAGGCCGGGGCAGGGGGCCGGCGGGGAGCTGTTTTTT
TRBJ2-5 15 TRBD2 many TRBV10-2 CASSETSGSFETQYF TGCGCCAGCAGTGAGACTAGCGGGAGTTTTGAGACCCAGTACTTC
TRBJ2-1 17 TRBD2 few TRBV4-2 CASTPGLAGGSIGEQFF TGTGCCAGCACTCCGGGGCTAGCGGGGGGCAGCATTGGGGAGCAGTTCTTC
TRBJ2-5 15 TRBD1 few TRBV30 CAWSVAGGLRETQYF TGTGCCTGGAGTGTCGCAGGGGGTCTTAGAGAGACCCAGTACTTC
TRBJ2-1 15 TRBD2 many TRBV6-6 CASSLAGGPSNEQFF TGTGCCAGCAGTTTAGCGGGGGGGCCGAGTAATGAGCAGTTCTTC
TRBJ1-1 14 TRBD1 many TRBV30 CASYSDRAYRPAFF TGTGCCTCGTACTCGGACAGGGCTTACCGGCCAGCTTTCTTT
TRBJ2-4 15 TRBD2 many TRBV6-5 CASKVSGRAGNIQYF TGTGCCAGCAAGGTTAGCGGGAGGGCCGGAAACATTCAGTACTTC